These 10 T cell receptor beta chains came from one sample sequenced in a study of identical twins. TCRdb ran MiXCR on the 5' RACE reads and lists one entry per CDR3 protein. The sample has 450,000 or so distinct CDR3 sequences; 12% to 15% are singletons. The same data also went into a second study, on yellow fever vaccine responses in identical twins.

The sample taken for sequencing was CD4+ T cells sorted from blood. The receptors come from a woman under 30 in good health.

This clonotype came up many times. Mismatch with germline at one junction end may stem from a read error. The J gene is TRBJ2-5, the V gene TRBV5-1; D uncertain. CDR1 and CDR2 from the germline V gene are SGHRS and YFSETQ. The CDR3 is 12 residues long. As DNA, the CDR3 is TGTGCCAGCAGCTTGAGTTTAGAGACCCAGTACTTC. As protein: CASSLSLETQYF.

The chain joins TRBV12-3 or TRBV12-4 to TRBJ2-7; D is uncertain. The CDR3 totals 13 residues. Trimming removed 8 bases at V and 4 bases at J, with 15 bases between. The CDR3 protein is CASLTGWGYEQYF. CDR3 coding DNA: TGTGCCAGCTTAACCGGCTGGGGTTACGAGCAGTACTTC.

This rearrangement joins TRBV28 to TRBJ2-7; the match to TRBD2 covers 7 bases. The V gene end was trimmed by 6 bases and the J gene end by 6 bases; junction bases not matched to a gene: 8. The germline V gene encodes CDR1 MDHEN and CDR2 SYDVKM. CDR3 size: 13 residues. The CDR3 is CASSGGSAFEQYF. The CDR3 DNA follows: TGTGCCAGCAGCGGCGGGAGCGCCTTCGAGCAGTACTTC.

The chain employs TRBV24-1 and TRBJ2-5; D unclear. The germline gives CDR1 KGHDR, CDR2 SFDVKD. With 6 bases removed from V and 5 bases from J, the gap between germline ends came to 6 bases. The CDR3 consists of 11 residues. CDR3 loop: CATSMGETQYF. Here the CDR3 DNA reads TGTGCCACCAGTATGGGGGAGACCCAGTACTTC.

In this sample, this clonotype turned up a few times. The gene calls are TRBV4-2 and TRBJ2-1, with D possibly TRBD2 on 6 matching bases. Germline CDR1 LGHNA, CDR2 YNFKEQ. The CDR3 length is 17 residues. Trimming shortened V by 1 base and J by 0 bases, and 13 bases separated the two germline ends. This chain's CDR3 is CASSQALGTSSYNEQFF. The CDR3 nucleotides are TGTGCCAGCAGCCAAGCGTTAGGGACTTCCTCCTACAATGAGCAGTTCTTC.

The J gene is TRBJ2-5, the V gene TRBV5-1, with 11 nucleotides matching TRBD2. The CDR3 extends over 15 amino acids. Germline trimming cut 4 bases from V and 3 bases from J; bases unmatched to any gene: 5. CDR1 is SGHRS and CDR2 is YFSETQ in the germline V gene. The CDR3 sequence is CASSAGTSGKETQYF. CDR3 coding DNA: TGCGCCAGCAGCGCCGGGACTAGCGGCAAAGAGACCCAGTACTTC.

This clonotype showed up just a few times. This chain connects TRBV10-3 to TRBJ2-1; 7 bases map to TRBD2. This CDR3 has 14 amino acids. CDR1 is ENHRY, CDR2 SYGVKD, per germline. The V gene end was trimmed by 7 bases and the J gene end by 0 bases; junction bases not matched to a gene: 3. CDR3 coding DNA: TGTGCCATCACATCTAGCGGCTCCTACAATGAGCAGTTCTTC. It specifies CAITSSGSYNEQFF.

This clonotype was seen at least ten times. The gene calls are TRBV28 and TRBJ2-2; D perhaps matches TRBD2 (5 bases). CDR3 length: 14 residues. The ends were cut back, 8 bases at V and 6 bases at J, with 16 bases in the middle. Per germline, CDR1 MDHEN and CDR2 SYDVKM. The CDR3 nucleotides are TGTGCCAGCTCGAAGAGGGATTTATCCGGGGAGCTGTTTTTT. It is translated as CASSKRDLSGELFF.

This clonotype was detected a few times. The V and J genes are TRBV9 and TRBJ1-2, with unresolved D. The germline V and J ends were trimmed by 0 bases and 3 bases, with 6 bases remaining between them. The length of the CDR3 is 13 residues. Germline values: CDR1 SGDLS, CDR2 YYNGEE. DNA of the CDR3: TGTGCCAGCAGCGTAGCTATAGACTATGGCTACACCTTC. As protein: CASSVAIDYGYTF.

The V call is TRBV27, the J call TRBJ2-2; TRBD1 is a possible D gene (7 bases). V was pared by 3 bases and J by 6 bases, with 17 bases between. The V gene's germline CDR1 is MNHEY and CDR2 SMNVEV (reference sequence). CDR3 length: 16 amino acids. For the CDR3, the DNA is TGTGCCAGCAGTTTCAAGGGGGCGGGATGGGCCGGGGAGCTGTTTTTT. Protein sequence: CASSFKGAGWAGELFF.